Included here is one T cell receptor (beta chain) sequence, with context. The sample originates from a study of blood T cell repertoires in COVID-19. Only in-frame clones appear in the TCRdb table, and some are missing; sequencing was by immunoSEQ multiplex PCR. Counted here are approximately 170,000 clones, about 86% occurring once; the ten biggest clones make up under 13%. Germline CDR1 and CDR2: SGHAT and FQNNGV. The CDR3 is 14 amino acids. Losses at the gene ends were 3 bases for V and 6 bases for J; bases not matched to a gene: 3. V and J are TRBV11-2 and TRBJ1-5, with 9 bases lining up with TRBD1. The sample comprised peripheral blood. The TCR sequence derives from a man in his 70s with active or convalescent COVID-19. CDR3 DNA: TGTGCCAGCAGCTTTACAGGGGGCGGTCAGCCCCAGCATTTT. This codes for CASSFTGGGQPQHF.